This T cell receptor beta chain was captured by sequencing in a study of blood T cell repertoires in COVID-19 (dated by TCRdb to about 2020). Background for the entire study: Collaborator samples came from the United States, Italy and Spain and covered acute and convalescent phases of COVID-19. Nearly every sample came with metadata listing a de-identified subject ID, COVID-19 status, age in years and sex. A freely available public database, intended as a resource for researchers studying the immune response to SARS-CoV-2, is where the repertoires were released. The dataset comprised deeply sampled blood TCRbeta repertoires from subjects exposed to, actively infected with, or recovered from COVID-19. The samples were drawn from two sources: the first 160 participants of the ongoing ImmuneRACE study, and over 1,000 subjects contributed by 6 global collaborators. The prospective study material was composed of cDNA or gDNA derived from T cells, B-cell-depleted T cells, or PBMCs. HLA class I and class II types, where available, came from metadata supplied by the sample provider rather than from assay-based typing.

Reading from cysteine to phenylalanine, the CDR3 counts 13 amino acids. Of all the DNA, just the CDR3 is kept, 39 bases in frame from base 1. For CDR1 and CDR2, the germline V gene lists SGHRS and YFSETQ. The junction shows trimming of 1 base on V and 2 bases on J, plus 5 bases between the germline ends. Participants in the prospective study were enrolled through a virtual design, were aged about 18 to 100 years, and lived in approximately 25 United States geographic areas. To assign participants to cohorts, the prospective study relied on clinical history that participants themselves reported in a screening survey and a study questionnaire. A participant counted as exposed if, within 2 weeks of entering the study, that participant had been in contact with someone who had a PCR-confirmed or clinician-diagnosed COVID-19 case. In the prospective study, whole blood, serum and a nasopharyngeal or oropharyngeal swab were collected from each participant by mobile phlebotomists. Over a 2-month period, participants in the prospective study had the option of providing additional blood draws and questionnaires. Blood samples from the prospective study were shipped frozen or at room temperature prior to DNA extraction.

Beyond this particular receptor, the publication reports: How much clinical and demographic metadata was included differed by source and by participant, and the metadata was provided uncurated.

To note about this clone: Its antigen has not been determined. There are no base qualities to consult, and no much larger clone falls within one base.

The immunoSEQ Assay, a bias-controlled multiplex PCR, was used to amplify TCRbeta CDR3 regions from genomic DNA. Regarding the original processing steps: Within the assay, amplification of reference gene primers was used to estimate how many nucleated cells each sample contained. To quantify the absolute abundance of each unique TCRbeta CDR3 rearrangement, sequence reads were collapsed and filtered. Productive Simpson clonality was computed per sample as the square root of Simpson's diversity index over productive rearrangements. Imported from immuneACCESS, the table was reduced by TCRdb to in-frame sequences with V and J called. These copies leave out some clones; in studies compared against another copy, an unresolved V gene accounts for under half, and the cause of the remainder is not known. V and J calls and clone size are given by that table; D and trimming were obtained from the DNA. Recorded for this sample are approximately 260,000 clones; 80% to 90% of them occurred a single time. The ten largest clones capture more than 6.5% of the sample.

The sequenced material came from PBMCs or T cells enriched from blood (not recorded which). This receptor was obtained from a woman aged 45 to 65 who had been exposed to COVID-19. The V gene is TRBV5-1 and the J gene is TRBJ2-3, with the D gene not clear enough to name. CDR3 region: CASSLPVTDTQYF. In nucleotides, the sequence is TGCGCCAGCAGCTTGCCCGTCACAGATACGCAGTATTTT.